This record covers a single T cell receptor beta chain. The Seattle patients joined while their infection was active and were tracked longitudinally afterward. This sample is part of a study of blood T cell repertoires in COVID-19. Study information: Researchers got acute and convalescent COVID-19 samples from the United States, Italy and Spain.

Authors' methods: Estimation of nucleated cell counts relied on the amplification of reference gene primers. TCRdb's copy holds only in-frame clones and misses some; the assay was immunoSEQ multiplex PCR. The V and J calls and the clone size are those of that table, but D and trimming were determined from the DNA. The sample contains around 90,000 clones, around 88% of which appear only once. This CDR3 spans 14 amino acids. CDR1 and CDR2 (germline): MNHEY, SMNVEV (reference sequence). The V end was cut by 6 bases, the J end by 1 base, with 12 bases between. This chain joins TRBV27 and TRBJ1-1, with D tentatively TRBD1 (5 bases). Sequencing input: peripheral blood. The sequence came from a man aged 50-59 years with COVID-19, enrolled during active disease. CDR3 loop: CASRPGLQNTEAFF. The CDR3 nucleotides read TGTGCCAGCAGGCCGGGACTCCAGAACACTGAAGCTTTCTTT.